The sequence of this T cell receptor (beta chain) was determined in a study of shared clonotypes between healthy human individuals. Germline CDR1 SQVTM, CDR2 ANQGSEA. Unmatched junction bases numbered 1, after V lost 4 bases and J lost 2 bases. This CDR3 is 13 amino acids long. The assay was run at deep level. Only in-frame clones appear in the TCRdb table, and some are missing; sequencing was by immunoSEQ multiplex PCR. The sample holds 550,000 to 800,000 clones, less than 95% seen once. Donors comprised healthy HIV-negative adults lacking recent acute infections or vaccinations. The CD8 memory sample joined CD45RO+ cells and CCR7-negative CD45RA+ cells.

The clonotype comes from a man aged 18 to 30 in good health. Some clones in this sample may be carry-over from other donors' samples. What was sequenced was memory CD8+ T cells from PBMCs. Subset specified: CD45RO+ cells pooled with CCR7-negative TemRA cells. The chain uses TRBV29-1 and TRBJ2-1; TRBD2 aligns across 8 bases. The CDR3 sequence is CSVAGGAYNEQFF. CDR3 in DNA: TGCAGCGTTGCGGGAGGGGCCTACAATGAGCAGTTCTTC.